Listed below are T cell receptor beta chains from one sample, sequenced in a study of CD8 T cells in Susac syndrome. TCRdb recomputed calls from the immunoSEQ multiplex PCR reads with MiXCR, one row per CDR3 protein. This table holds roughly 150,000 distinct CDR3 sequences, approximately 96% found once. Sequencing was done on a sample of CD4+ T cells from PBMCs. Receptors were obtained from a human donor with Susac syndrome. Both conserved end residues are part of each CDR3. The D gene is left open where the match is weak.

D gene	V gene	J gene	CDR3 protein	CDR3 DNA
TRBD2	TRBV5-4	TRBJ2-5	CASSLSWGGRETQYF	TGTGCCAGCAGCTTGAGCTGGGGAGGGCGAGAGACCCAGTACTTC
-	TRBV29-1	TRBJ1-2	CSVEDQGYGYTF	TGCAGCGTTGAAGATCAGGGCTATGGCTACACCTTC
-	TRBV5-1	TRBJ2-1	CASSLESQGGNEQFF	TGCGCCAGCAGCTTGGAATCCCAGGGGGGCAATGAGCAGTTCTTC
-	TRBV4-1	TRBJ2-3	CASSPHSGPTDTQYF	TGCGCCAGCAGCCCCCACAGTGGCCCCACAGATACGCAGTATTTT
-	TRBV5-4	TRBJ1-2	CASSDQQRYGYTF	TGTGCCAGCAGCGACCAACAGAGATATGGCTACACCTTC
-	TRBV5-1	TRBJ1-1	CASSPSGGLNTEAFF	TGCGCCAGCAGCCCTTCCGGGGGACTGAACACTGAAGCTTTCTTT
-	TRBV28	TRBJ2-4	CASYFAGGLLAKNIQYF	TGTGCCAGCTACTTTGCTGGGGGGTTACTAGCCAAAAACATTCAGTACTTC
-	TRBV6-5	TRBJ1-4	CASSNSWSAADEKLFF	TGTGCCAGCAGTAACAGTTGGAGTGCGGCCGATGAAAAACTGTTTTTT
-	TRBV29-1	TRBJ2-1	CSVGGSGPNGGGFF	TGCAGCGTTGGAGGTAGCGGCCCTAATGGGGGAGGGTTCTTC
TRBD2	TRBV20-1	TRBJ2-1	CSAITSGGYNEQFF	TGCAGTGCTATAACTAGCGGGGGTTACAATGAGCAGTTCTTC
-	TRBV20-1	TRBJ2-7	CSAQRATYEQYF	TGCAGTGCGCAGCGGGCCACCTACGAGCAGTACTTC
-	TRBV5-1	TRBJ2-5	CASSSMETQYF	TGCGCCAGCAGCTCGATGGAGACCCAGTACTTC
TRBD2	TRBV23-1	TRBJ2-1	CASREAGGPGYNEQFF	TGCGCCAGCAGGGAAGCGGGAGGGCCGGGATACAATGAGCAGTTCTTC
TRBD1	TRBV29-1	TRBJ1-2	CSVAPGQHYGYTF	TGCAGCGTCGCCCCGGGACAGCACTATGGCTACACCTTC
-	TRBV20-1	TRBJ2-6	CGSRVAGANVLTF	TGCGGGTCCAGGGTCGCTGGGGCCAACGTCCTGACTTTC
TRBD2	TRBV7-9	TRBJ2-7	CASSREGLAGVIEQYF	TGTGCCAGCAGCCGTGAGGGACTAGCGGGAGTGATCGAGCAGTACTTC
TRBD1	TRBV6-5	TRBJ1-2	CASSYRGQGAYGYTF	TGTGCCAGCAGTTACAGGGGACAGGGGGCTTATGGCTACACCTTC